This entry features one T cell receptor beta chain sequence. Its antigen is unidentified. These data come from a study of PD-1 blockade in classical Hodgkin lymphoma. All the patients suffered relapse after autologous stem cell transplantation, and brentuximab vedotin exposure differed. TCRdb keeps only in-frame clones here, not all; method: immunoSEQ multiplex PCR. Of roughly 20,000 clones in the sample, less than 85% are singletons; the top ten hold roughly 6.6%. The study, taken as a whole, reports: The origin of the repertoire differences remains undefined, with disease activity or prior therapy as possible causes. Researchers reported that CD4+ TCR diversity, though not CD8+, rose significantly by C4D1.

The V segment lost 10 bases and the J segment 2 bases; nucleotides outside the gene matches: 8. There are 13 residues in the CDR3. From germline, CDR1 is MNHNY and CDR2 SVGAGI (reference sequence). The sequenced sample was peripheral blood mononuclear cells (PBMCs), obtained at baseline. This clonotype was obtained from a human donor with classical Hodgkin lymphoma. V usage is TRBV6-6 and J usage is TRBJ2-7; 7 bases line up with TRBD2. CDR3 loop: CATAGGSPYEQYF. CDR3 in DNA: TGTGCCACCGCCGGGGGGAGCCCCTACGAGCAGTACTTC.